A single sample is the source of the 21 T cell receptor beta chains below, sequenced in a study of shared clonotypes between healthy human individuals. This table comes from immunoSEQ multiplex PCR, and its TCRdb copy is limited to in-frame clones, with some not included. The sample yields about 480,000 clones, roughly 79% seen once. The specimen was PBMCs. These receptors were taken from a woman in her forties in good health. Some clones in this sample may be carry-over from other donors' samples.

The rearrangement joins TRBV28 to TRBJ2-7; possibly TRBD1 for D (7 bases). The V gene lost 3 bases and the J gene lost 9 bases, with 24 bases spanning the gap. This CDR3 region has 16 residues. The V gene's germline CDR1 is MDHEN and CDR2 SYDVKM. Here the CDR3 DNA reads TGTGCCAGCAGTTTTGGGGCAGGGGGGACTCATAGGGTGCAGTACTTC. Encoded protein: CASSFGAGGTHRVQYF.

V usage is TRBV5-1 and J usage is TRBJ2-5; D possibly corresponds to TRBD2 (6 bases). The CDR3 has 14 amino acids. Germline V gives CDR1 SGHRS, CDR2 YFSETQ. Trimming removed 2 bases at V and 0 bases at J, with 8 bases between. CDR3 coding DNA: TGCGCCAGCAGCTTTGGCGGGGACCAAGAGACCCAGTACTTC. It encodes CASSFGGDQETQYF.

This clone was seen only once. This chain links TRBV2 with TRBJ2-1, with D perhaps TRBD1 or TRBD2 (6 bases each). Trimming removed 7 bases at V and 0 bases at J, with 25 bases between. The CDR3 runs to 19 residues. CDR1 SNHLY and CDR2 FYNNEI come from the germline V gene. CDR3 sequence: CASKGGHNEGTSSYNEQFF. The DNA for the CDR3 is TGTGCCAGCAAGGGGGGACACAACGAAGGTACAAGCTCCTACAATGAGCAGTTCTTC.

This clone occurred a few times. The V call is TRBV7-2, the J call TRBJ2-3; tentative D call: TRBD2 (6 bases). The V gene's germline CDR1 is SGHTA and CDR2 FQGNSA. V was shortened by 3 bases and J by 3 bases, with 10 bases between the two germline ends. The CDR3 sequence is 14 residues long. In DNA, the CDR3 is TGTGCCAGCAGCTTCCGTGCGGGGACAGATACGCAGTATTTT. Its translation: CASSFRAGTDTQYF.

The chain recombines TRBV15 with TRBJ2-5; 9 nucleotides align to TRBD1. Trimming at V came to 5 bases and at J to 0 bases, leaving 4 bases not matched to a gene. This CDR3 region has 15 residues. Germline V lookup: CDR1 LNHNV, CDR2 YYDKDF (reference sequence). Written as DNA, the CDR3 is TGTGCCACCAGCGTCACAGGGGGCTACCAAGAGACCCAGTACTTC. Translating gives CATSVTGGYQETQYF.

CDR3 nucleotide sequence: TGTGCCAGTAGCCGGGACAGGGACTTGGATACGCAGTATTTT. It is translated as CASSRDRDLDTQYF. This chain links TRBV19 with TRBJ2-3, with 9 bases matching TRBD1. The CDR3 runs to 14 residues. With 6 bases clipped from V and 6 bases from J, the junction kept 7 bases outside the gene matches. Germline V lookup: CDR1 LNHDA, CDR2 SQIVND (reference sequence).

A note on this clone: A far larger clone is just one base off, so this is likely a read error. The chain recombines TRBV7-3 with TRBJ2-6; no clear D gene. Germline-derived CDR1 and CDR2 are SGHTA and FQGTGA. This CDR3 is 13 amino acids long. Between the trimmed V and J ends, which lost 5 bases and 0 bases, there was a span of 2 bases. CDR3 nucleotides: TGTGCCAGCAGCACCTCTGGGGCCAACGTCCTGACTTTC. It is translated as CASSTSGANVLTF.

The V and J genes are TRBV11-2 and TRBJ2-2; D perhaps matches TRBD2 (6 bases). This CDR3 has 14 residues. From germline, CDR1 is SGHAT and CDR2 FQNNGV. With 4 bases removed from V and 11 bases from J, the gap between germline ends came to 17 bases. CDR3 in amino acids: CASSSTEGWEELFF. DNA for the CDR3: TGTGCCAGCAGCTCCACGGAGGGCTGGGAAGAGCTGTTTTTT.

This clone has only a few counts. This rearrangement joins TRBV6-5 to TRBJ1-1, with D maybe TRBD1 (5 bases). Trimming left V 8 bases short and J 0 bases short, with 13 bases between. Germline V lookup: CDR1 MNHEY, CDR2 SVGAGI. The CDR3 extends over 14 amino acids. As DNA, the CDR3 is TGTGCCAGCGGGAGGGAGGGGATGAACACTGAAGCTTTCTTT. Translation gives CASGREGMNTEAFF.

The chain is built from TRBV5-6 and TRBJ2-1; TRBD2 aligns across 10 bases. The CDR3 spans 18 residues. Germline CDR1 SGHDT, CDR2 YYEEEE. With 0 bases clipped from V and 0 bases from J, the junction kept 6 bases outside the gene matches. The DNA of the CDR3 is TGTGCCAGCAGCTTGGGAGTTGCTAGCGGGAGCTCCTACAATGAGCAGTTCTTC. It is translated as CASSLGVASGSSYNEQFF.

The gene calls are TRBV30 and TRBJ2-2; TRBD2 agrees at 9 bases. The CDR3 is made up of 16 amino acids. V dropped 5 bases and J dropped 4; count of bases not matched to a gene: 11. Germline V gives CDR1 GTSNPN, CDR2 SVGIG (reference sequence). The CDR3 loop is CAWGWGLAGTTGELFF. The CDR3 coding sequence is TGTGCCTGGGGATGGGGGCTAGCGGGGACCACCGGGGAGCTGTTTTTT.

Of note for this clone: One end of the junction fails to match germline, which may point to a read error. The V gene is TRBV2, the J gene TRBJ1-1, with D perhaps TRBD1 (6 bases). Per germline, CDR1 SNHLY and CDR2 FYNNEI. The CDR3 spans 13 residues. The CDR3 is CASSWGANAEAFF. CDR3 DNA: TGTGCCAGTTCTTGGGGGGCGAACGCTGAAGCTTTCTTT.

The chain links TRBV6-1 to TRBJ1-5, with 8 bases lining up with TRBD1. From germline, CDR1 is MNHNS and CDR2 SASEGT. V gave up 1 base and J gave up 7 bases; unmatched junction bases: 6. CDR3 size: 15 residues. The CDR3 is CASSEDRTGSQPQHF. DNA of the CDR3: TGTGCCAGCAGTGAAGACCGGACAGGGAGCCAGCCCCAGCATTTT.

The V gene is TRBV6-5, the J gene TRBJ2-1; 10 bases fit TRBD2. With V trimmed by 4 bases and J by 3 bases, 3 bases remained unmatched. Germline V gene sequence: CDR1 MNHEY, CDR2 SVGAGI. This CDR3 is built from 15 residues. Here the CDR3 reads CASSSGTSDYNEQFF. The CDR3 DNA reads TGTGCCAGCAGTTCCGGGACTAGCGACTACAATGAGCAGTTCTTC.

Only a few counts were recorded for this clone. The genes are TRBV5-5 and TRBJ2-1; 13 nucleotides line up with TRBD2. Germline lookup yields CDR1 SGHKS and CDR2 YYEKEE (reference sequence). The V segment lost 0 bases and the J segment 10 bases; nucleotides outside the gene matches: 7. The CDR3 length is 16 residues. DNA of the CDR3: TGTGCCAGCAGCTTGGATCGGACTAGCGGGAGACACGAGCAGTTCTTC. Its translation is CASSLDRTSGRHEQFF.

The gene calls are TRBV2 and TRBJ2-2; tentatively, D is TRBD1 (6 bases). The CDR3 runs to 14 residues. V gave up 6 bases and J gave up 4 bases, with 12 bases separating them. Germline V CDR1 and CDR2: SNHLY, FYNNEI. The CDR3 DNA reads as TGTGCCAGCAGATCACAGGGTAGCACCGGGGAGCTGTTTTTT. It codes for CASRSQGSTGELFF.

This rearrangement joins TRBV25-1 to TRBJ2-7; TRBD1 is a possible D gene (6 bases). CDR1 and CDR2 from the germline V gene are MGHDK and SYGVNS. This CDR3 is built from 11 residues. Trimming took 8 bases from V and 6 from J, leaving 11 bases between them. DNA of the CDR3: TGTGCCAGCGGTGTAGGGGGCGAGCAGTACTTC. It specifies CASGVGGEQYF.

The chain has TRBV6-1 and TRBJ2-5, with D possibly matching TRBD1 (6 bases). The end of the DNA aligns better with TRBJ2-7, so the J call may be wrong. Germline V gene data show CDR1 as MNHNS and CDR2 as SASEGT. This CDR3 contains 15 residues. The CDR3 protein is CASSEGASVGYEQYF. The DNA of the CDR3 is TGTGCCAGCAGTGAGGGGGCCAGCGTAGGATACGAGCAGTACTTC.

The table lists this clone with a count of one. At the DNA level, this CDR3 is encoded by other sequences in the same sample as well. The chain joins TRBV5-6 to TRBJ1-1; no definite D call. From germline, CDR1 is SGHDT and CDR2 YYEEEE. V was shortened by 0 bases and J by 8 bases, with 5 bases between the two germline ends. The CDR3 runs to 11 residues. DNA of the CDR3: TGTGCCAGCAGCTTGGGACCCGAAGCTTTCTTT. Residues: CASSLGPEAFF. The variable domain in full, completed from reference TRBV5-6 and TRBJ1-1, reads DAGVTQSPTHLIKTRGQQVTLRCSPKSGHDTVSWYQQALGQGPQFIFQYYEEEERQRGNFPDRFSGHQFPNYSSELNVNALLLGDSALYLCASSLGPEAFFGQGTRLTVV.

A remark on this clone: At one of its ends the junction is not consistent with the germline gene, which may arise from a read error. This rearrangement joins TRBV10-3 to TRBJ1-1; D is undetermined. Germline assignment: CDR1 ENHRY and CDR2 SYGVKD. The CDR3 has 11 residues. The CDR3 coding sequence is TGTGCCATCAGTGAGTCAGGAGGCACCTACTTT. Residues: CAISESGGTYF.

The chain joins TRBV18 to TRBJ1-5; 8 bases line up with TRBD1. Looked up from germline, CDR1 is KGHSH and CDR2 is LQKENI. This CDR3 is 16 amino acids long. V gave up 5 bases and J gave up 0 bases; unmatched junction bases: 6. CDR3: CASSEDRVLSNQPQHF. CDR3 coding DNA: TGTGCCAGCTCAGAGGACAGGGTGCTTAGCAATCAGCCCCAGCATTTT.